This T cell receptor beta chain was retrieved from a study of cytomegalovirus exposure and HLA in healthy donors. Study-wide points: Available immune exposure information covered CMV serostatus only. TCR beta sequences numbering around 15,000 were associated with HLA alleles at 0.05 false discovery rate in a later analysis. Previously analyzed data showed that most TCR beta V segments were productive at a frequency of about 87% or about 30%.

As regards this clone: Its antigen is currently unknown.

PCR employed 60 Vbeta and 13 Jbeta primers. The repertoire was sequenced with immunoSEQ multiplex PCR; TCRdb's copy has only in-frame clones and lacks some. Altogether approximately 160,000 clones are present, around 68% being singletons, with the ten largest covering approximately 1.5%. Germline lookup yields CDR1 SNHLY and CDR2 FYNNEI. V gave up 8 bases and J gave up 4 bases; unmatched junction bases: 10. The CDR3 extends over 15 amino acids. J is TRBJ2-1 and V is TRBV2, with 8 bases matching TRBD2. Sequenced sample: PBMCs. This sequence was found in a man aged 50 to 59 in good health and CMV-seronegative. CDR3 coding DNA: TGTGCCAGCTGGTTCAGCGGGGGACTATACAATGAGCAGTTCTTC. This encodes CASWFSGGLYNEQFF.